The clone carrying this T cell receptor beta chain has a handful of counts. This entry comes from a study of radiotherapy plus CTLA-4 blockade in lung cancer. Participants had chemo-refractory metastatic non-small-cell lung cancer and were treated with focal radiation plus ipilimumab CTLA-4 blockade. This table comes from immunoSEQ multiplex PCR, and its TCRdb copy is limited to in-frame clones, with some not included. The sample consists of more than 95,000 clones, around 79% of them appearing once. CDR3 length equals 16 residues. Germline V gene lookup returns CDR1 LGHNA and CDR2 YSLEER. The V and J ends lost 1 base and 5 bases, in that order; junction bases with no gene match: 2.

This clonotype originated in a human donor with non-small cell lung cancer who had a partial response to radiotherapy plus ipilimumab. Some clones in this sample may be carry-over from other donors' samples. Sequenced here: peripheral blood, sampled from a patient treated with radiotherapy plus ipilimumab. This chain connects TRBV4-3 to TRBJ2-1; 13 bases align to TRBD2. CDR3 DNA: TGCGCCAGCAGCCAAGGACTAGCGGGGGGCAACAATGAGCAGTTCTTC. This sequence encodes CASSQGLAGGNNEQFF.